The rows below give T cell receptor beta chains drawn from one sample of a study of neurological immune-mediated disorders. TCRdb re-derived calls from the 5' RACE reads in MiXCR, one entry per CDR3 protein. The sample yields roughly 70,000 distinct CDR3 sequences, roughly 4.5% seen once. The sequencing sample was made of PBMCs. Receptor source: a woman between 70 and 85 years old with multiple sclerosis. Each CDR3 is given with its conserved first and last residue. The D gene is left open where the match is weak.

D gene: NA
V gene: TRBV12-3/TRBV12-4
CDR3 protein: CASSYRRRANYGYTF

D gene: NA
V gene: TRBV11-2
CDR3 protein: CASKNLGVAYNEQFF

D gene: NA
V gene: TRBV12-3/TRBV12-4
CDR3 protein: CASSLGPPSDPNYEQYF

D gene: NA
V gene: TRBV3-1
CDR3 protein: CASSQSGSGANVLTF

D gene: NA
V gene: TRBV10-2
CDR3 protein: CASIRQQGTGELFF

D gene: NA
V gene: TRBV3-1
CDR3 protein: CASSQLGGNTEAFF

D gene: NA
V gene: TRBV12-3/TRBV12-4
CDR3 protein: CASSLGEGMAKNIQYF

D gene: NA
V gene: TRBV20-1
CDR3 protein: CSAYSTYEQYF

D gene: TRBD1
V gene: TRBV20-1
CDR3 protein: CSARTTGSYGYTF

D gene: TRBD1
V gene: TRBV5-1
CDR3 protein: CASSLGTGPYGYTF

D gene: TRBD1
V gene: TRBV7-9
CDR3 protein: CASSLVTGEAFF

D gene: NA
V gene: TRBV7-9
CDR3 protein: CASSLGRGFSYEQYF

D gene: NA
V gene: TRBV12-3/TRBV12-4
CDR3 protein: CASKERRGDNSPLHF

D gene: NA
V gene: TRBV20-1
CDR3 protein: CSATRGVTYNEQFF

D gene: NA
V gene: TRBV5-6
CDR3 protein: CASSEPGQLTEAFF

D gene: TRBD1
V gene: TRBV12-3/TRBV12-4
CDR3 protein: CASSPGRTGLGQPQHF

D gene: NA
V gene: TRBV7-9
CDR3 protein: CASSSREGFAEAFF

D gene: NA
V gene: TRBV7-2
CDR3 protein: CASSPQKGLGRSYGYTF

D gene: TRBD2
V gene: TRBV12-3/TRBV12-4
CDR3 protein: CASRPGLAPEGTQYF

D gene: TRBD1
V gene: TRBV9
CDR3 protein: CASSPRPPTTGVTTNEKLFF

D gene: TRBD2
V gene: TRBV20-1
CDR3 protein: CSALREALSYEQYF

D gene: NA
V gene: TRBV10-3
CDR3 protein: CAISESREYEQYF

D gene: TRBD2
V gene: TRBV7-7
CDR3 protein: CASSRLAGAYNEQFF

D gene: NA
V gene: TRBV7-9
CDR3 protein: CASSLSGGQINQPQHF

D gene: NA
V gene: TRBV12-3/TRBV12-4
CDR3 protein: CASSQTLKDSRVGELFF

D gene: NA
V gene: TRBV15
CDR3 protein: CATSRGGTDSYNEQFF

D gene: NA
V gene: TRBV5-1
CDR3 protein: CASSLEWGFGFTEAFF

D gene: NA
V gene: TRBV7-9
CDR3 protein: CASSSDTHKNIQYF

D gene: NA
V gene: TRBV7-2
CDR3 protein: CASSPRQTNTGELFF